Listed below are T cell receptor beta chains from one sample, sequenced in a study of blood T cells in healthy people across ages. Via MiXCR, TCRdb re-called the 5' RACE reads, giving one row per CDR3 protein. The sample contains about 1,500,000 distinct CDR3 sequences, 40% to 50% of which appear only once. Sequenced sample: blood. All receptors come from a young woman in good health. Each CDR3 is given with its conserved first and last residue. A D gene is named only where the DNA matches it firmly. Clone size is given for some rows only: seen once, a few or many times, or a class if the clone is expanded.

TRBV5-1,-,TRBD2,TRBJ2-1,CASSSSTSGRASYNEQFF,TGCGCCAGCAGCTCCTCGACTAGCGGGAGGGCATCCTACAATGAGCAGTTCTTC
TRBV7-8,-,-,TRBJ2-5,CASSLGIAIEWGRETQYF,TGTGCCAGCAGCTTAGGGATAGCAATCGAGTGGGGGCGAGAGACCCAGTACTTC
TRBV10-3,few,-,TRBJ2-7,CAISGEGSYEQYF,TGTGCCATCAGCGGGGAAGGCTCCTACGAGCAGTACTTC
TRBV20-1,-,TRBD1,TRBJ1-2,CSAPEVQGANGYTF,TGCAGTGCCCCCGAGGTTCAGGGGGCAAATGGCTACACCTTC
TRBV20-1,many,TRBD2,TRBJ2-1,CSARRLAGPPRGNEQFF,TGCAGTGCTAGAAGACTAGCGGGACCCCCTAGGGGCAATGAGCAGTTCTTC
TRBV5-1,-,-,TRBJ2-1,CASSLYDTSRPDEQFF,TGCGCCAGCAGCTTGTATGACACTAGTCGGCCCGATGAGCAGTTCTTC
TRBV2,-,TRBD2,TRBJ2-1,CASVIVSGRALNEQFF,TGTGCCAGCGTTATCGTGAGCGGGAGGGCCCTCAATGAGCAGTTCTTC
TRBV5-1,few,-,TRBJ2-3,CASSSRGHTDTQYF,TGCGCCAGTAGCAGCCGGGGGCACACAGATACGCAGTATTTT
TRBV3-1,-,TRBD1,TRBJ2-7,CASRLGQGTSYEQYF,TGTGCCAGCAGGCTTGGACAGGGGACATCCTACGAGCAGTACTTC
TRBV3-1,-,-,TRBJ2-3,CASSQIPFANTDTQYF,TGTGCCAGCAGCCAAATACCGTTTGCTAACACAGATACGCAGTATTTT
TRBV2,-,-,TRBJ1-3,CASSPRNTIYF,TGTGCCAGCAGCCCACGGAACACCATATATTTT
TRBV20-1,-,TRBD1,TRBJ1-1,CSASPGQGSGGTEAFF,TGCAGTGCTAGTCCCGGACAGGGTAGTGGGGGCACTGAAGCTTTCTTT
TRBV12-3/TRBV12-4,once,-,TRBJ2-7,CASSFGSLGGDKQYF,TGTGCCAGCAGTTTCGGGAGCCTGGGGGGAGACAAGCAGTACTTC
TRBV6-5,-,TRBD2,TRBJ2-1,CASRKGLAGDNEQFF,TGTGCCAGCAGAAAGGGACTAGCGGGAGACAATGAGCAGTTCTTC
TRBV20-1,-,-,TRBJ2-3,CCARGFRASADTQYF,TGCTGTGCTAGAGGGTTTCGAGCGAGTGCAGATACGCAGTATTTT
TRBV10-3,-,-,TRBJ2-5,CAISLGLLETQYF,TGTGCCATCAGCCTGGGACTTCTGGAGACCCAGTACTTC
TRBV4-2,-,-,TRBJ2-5,CASSQGPDQETQYF,TGTGCCAGCAGCCAAGGGCCCGACCAAGAGACCCAGTACTTC
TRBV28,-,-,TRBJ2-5,CASAPTRWRQETQYF,TGTGCCAGCGCACCCACCCGGTGGCGCCAAGAGACCCAGTACTTC
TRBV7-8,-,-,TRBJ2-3,CASSLTSGANTDTQYF,TGTGCCAGCAGCTTAACGTCAGGGGCTAACACAGATACGCAGTATTTT
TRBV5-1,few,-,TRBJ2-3,CASSRGDADTQYF,TGCGCCAGCTCCAGGGGGGACGCAGATACGCAGTATTTT
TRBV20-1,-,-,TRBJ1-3,CSASPGDTIYF,TGCAGTGCTTCCCCCGGAGACACCATATATTTT
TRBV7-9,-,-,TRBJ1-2,CASSLVGEAYYGYTF,TGTGCCAGCAGCTTAGTGGGAGAGGCCTACTATGGCTACACCTTC
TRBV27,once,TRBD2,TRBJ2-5,CANSRISGGTETQYF,TGTGCCAACAGCAGGATTAGCGGGGGAACAGAGACCCAGTACTTC
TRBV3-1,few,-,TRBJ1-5,CASSQGEGQPQHF,TGTGCCAGCAGCCAAGGGGAAGGTCAGCCCCAGCATTTT
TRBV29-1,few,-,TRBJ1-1,CSVEAGAGTEAFF,TGCAGCGTTGAAGCGGGTGCGGGCACTGAAGCTTTCTTT
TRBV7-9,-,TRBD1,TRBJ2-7,CASGPRTGSYEQYF,TGTGCCAGCGGCCCCCGGACAGGAAGTTACGAGCAGTACTTC
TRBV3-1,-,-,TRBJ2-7,CASSPAWGADYEQYF,TGTGCCAGCAGCCCAGCCTGGGGGGCTGACTACGAGCAGTACTTC
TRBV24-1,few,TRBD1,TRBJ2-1,CATSDLTGGNEQFF,TGTGCCACCAGTGACCTGACAGGGGGAAATGAGCAGTTCTTC
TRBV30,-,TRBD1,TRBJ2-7,CAWSRGTGNEQYF,TGTGCCTGGAGTCGGGGGACAGGGAACGAGCAGTACTTC
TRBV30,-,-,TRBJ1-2,CAWSRHGYTF,TGTGCCTGGAGTCGGCATGGCTACACCTTC
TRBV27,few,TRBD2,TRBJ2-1,CASTTLPGTRLYNEQFF,TGTGCCAGCACTACCCTCCCCGGGACTAGACTATACAATGAGCAGTTCTTC
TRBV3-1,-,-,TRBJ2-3,CASRSSSVDTQYF,TGTGCCAGCAGGTCAAGCAGTGTAGATACGCAGTATTTT
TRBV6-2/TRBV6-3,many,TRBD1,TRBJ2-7,CASSYGTDYEQYF,TGTGCCAGCAGTTACGGGACAGACTACGAGCAGTACTTC
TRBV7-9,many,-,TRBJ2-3,CASSLAADTQYF,TGTGCCAGCAGCTTAGCCGCGGATACGCAGTATTTT
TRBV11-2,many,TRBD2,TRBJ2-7,CASSRDYTTYEQYF,TGTGCCAGCAGCCGGGACTACACAACCTACGAGCAGTACTTC
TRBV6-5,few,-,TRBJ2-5,CASSYRWGTQKETQYF,TGTGCCAGCAGTTACCGGTGGGGGACACAGAAAGAGACCCAGTACTTC
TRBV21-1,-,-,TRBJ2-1,CASSKGQGAAGTYNEQFF,TGTGCCAGCAGCAAAGGACAGGGGGCCGCGGGAACCTACAATGAGCAGTTCTTC
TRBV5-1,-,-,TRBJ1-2,CASSQPETNYGYTF,TGCGCCAGCAGCCAGCCAGAGACTAACTATGGCTACACCTTC
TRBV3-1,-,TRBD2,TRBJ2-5,CASSQPPPSSGRALKETQYF,TGTGCCAGCAGCCAACCCCCACCTTCTAGCGGGAGGGCCCTCAAAGAGACCCAGTACTTC
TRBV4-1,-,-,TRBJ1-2,CASSQADGYTF,TGCGCCAGCAGCCAAGCAGACGGCTACACCTTC